This TCR beta chain stems from a study of cytomegalovirus exposure and HLA in healthy donors. V lost 0 bases and J lost 2; bases outside the gene matches: 11. Germline CDR1 and CDR2: SGHRS and YFSETQ. This CDR3 has 18 residues. Researchers ran the PCR with 60 Vbeta and 13 Jbeta primers. The table came from immunoSEQ multiplex PCR; TCRdb's copy has only in-frame clones and leaves some out. Of 95,000 to 150,000 clones detected, roughly 80% appear once; the ten largest clones hold about 3.3%. The sequence derives from a woman in her twenties or thirties in good health and CMV-seropositive. The sequencing input was PBMCs. This chain connects TRBV5-1 to TRBJ2-5; TRBD2 matches 9 bases. This chain's CDR3 is CASSLGVTPAGGQETQYF. The CDR3 region has the DNA TGCGCCAGCAGCTTGGGAGTCACCCCCGCGGGAGGGCAAGAGACCCAGTACTTC. Supplemented by reference TRBV5-1 and TRBJ2-5, the full variable domain reads KAGVTQTPRYLIKTRGQQVTLSCSPISGHRSVSWYQQTPGQGLQFLFEYFSETQRNKGNFPGRFSGRQFSNSRSEMNVSTLELGDSALYLCASSLGVTPAGGQETQYFGPGTRLLVL.